The 14 T cell receptor beta chains below were found in one sample sequenced in a study of OX40 agonist ivuxolimab in advanced cancers. The table came from immunoSEQ multiplex PCR; TCRdb's copy has only in-frame clones and leaves some out. The data hold tens of thousands of clones, with about 91% observed a single time. The material was CD4+ or CD8+ T cells sorted from blood, obtained in a trial of the OX40 agonist ivuxolimab. The receptor set was obtained from an adult with an advanced solid tumor such as melanoma, head and neck, liver or kidney cancer.

This clone was picked up one time. The rearrangement links TRBV6-6 to TRBJ1-5, with D possibly TRBD1 on 6 matching bases. The CDR3 loop spans 14 amino acids. Between the trimmed V and J ends, which lost 6 bases and 0 bases, there was a span of 9 bases. The V gene's germline CDR1 is MNHNY and CDR2 SVGAGI (reference sequence). CDR3 sequence: CASRDSYSNQPQHF. CDR3 in DNA: TGTGCCAGCAGGGACAGTTATAGCAATCAGCCCCAGCATTTT.

This clone has a single count. The rearrangement uses TRBV7-9 and TRBJ2-2; 11 nucleotides align to TRBD1. J lost 3 bases, V lost 5 bases, and 5 bases had no gene match. This CDR3 is 16 amino acids long. Germline CDR1 reads SEHNR; CDR2 reads FQNEAQ (reference sequence). The CDR3 protein is CASSGGQGVHTGELFF. CDR3 DNA: TGTGCCAGCAGCGGGGGACAGGGGGTACACACCGGGGAGCTGTTTTTT.

This chain links TRBV5-1 with TRBJ2-7; TRBD1 might be the D (6 bases). CDR1 is SGHRS, CDR2 YFSETQ, per germline. The CDR3 extends over 12 amino acids. The germline V and J ends were trimmed by 3 bases and 4 bases, with 8 bases remaining between them. Here the CDR3 DNA reads TGCGCCAGCAGCTCACAGGGATACGAGCAGTACTTC. This sequence encodes CASSSQGYEQYF.

J is TRBJ2-3 and V is TRBV2; tentative D call: TRBD1 (6 bases). Germline CDR1 reads SNHLY; CDR2 reads FYNNEI. CDR3 length equals 15 residues. Trimming pared 5 bases from V and 3 bases from J, leaving 15 bases between. The CDR3 DNA reads as TGTGCCAGCAGTCCACAGGGAATAGAAACAGATACGCAGTATTTT. Translated, it gives CASSPQGIETDTQYF.

V usage is TRBV6-1 and J usage is TRBJ2-5, with D possibly being TRBD1 (6 bases). This CDR3 is built from 14 residues. From germline, CDR1 is MNHNS and CDR2 SASEGT. Trimming took off 4 bases at V and 0 bases at J, with 9 bases between the two ends. CDR3 region: CASSAGADQETQYF. CDR3 coding DNA: TGTGCCAGCAGTGCAGGGGCCGACCAAGAGACCCAGTACTTC.

V usage is TRBV5-4 and J usage is TRBJ1-2, with D perhaps matching TRBD1 (5 bases). The V gene's germline CDR1 is SGHNT and CDR2 YYREEE (reference sequence). This CDR3 is 14 amino acids long. V lost 4 bases to trimming and J lost 8 bases, with 18 bases between them. This CDR3 reads CASSQATGTDGYTF. Here the CDR3 DNA reads TGTGCCAGCAGCCAAGCCACGGGGACTGACGGCTACACCTTC. Full variable domain (rest looked up from reference TRBV5-4 and TRBJ1-2): ETGVTQSPTHLIKTRGQQVTLRCSSQSGHNTVSWYQQALGQGPQFIFQYYREEENGRGNFPPRFSGLQFPNYSSELNVNALELDDSALYLCASSQATGTDGYTFGSGTRLTVV.

The chain couples TRBV15 to TRBJ2-1, with 11 nucleotides matching TRBD2. This CDR3 has 15 residues. V lost 0 bases to trimming and J lost 7 bases; unmatched junction nucleotides: 2. CDR1 and CDR2 (germline): LNHNV, YYDKDF (reference sequence). The CDR3 reads CATSRETSGRNEQFF. CDR3 coding DNA: TGTGCCACCAGCAGAGAAACTAGCGGGAGAAATGAGCAGTTCTTC.

The V call is TRBV18, the J call TRBJ2-7, with D hard to call. V lost 2 bases, J lost 2 bases, and 10 bases lay in between. The germline V gene has CDR1 KGHSH and CDR2 LQKENI. This CDR3 is built from 14 residues. In DNA form, the CDR3 reads TGTGCCAGCTCACCAGACTTGAACCCCTACGAGCAGTACTTC. This encodes CASSPDLNPYEQYF.

This clone occurred a few times. The V call is TRBV6-1, the J call TRBJ2-7; D call uncertain. The germline V gene encodes CDR1 MNHNS and CDR2 SASEGT. The CDR3 length is 14 residues. V lost 10 bases, J lost 2 bases, and 18 bases lay in between. DNA of the CDR3: TGTGCCACCAACCCTACGTGGCAGGCCTACGAGCAGTACTTC. Its translation: CATNPTWQAYEQYF.

In this sample, this clone turned up once. The genes are TRBV4-1 and TRBJ2-7; D might be TRBD2 (5 bases). This CDR3 spans 14 amino acids. Germline CDR1 reads MGHRA; CDR2 reads YSYEKL. Trimming stripped 4 bases from V and 0 bases from J, with 10 bases between. The CDR3 sequence is CASSLWTASYEQYF. The DNA of the CDR3 is TGCGCCAGCAGCCTCTGGACTGCCTCCTACGAGCAGTACTTC.

V usage is TRBV19 and J usage is TRBJ2-5; 9 bases agree with TRBD1. The CDR3 runs 14 residues. Germline assignment: CDR1 LNHDA and CDR2 SQIVND (reference sequence). V gave up 3 bases and J gave up 5 bases; unmatched junction bases: 4. CDR3 residues: CASSMGQGDETQYF. In nucleotides, the CDR3 is TGTGCCAGTAGTATGGGACAGGGAGATGAGACCCAGTACTTC.

The CDR3 region has the DNA TGTGCCAGCTCACCTTACGAGCGGGGACTAGTTGTAACTGAGCAGTTCTTC. Translation: CASSPYERGLVVTEQFF. The V call is TRBV18, the J call TRBJ2-1, with 8 bases lining up with TRBD2. Per the germline V gene, CDR1 is KGHSH and CDR2 is LQKENI. V gave up 3 bases and J gave up 9 bases; unmatched junction bases: 16. The CDR3 loop spans 17 amino acids.

This chain joins TRBV5-1 and TRBJ2-1, with D perhaps TRBD1 or TRBD2 (5 bases each). The germline CDR1 and CDR2 sequences are SGHRS and YFSETQ. The CDR3 has 16 residues. V dropped 4 bases and J dropped 4 bases, with 18 bases sitting between them. The CDR3 is CASSPAREGQYNEQFF. The CDR3 region has the DNA TGCGCCAGCAGCCCCGCAAGAGAGGGGCAATACAATGAGCAGTTCTTC.

The chain recombines TRBV11-2 with TRBJ1-2, with TRBD1 matching 7 bases. This CDR3 is built from 14 residues. V was clipped by 5 bases and J by 0 bases; unmatched bases: 3. CDR1 is SGHAT, CDR2 FQNNGV, per germline. In DNA form, the CDR3 reads TGTGCCAGCAGCCACGGGACAGCTAACTATGGCTACACCTTC. Translated: CASSHGTANYGYTF.